These T cell receptor beta chains were read from a single sample in a study of blood T cells in healthy people across ages. TCRdb redid the calling of the 5' RACE reads with MiXCR, one entry per CDR3 protein. The data hold about 1.1 million distinct CDR3 sequences, with about two fifths observed a single time. Sequenced input: blood. Source of these receptors: a man aged 18 to 29 in good health. Each CDR3 is given with its conserved first and last residue. The D gene is left open where the match is weak. Clone sizes are given selectively: once, few, many, or a class where the clone is expanded.

TGCAGTGCTAGAGATGTAGGGGGGCCCTCCTACAATGAGCAGTTCTTC CSARDVGGPSYNEQFF TRBV20-1 - few TRBJ2-1
TGTGCCAGCAGCAAGGGGACAGGGGTCCAACTAGGCTATGGCTACACCTTC CASSKGTGVQLGYGYTF TRBV21-1 - - TRBJ1-2
TGTGCCAGCAATTCGGGTGGGCTCAGCAATCAGCCCCAGCATTTT CASNSGGLSNQPQHF TRBV12-3/TRBV12-4 - - TRBJ1-5
TGCAGCGCCCGAGGTGGGCTCACACAGCTGAACTATGGCTACACCTTC CSARGGLTQLNYGYTF TRBV29-1 - few TRBJ1-2
TGTGCCAGCAGTGCATCCGGGACAGGGTTCAATCAGCCCCAGCATTTT CASSASGTGFNQPQHF TRBV25-1 TRBD1 - TRBJ1-5
TGCGCCAGCAGCTTGGACATTAGGGCGAACACTGAAGCTTTCTTT CASSLDIRANTEAFF TRBV5-1 - few TRBJ1-1
TGCAGTACTAGAGATCGTGGGACAGGGGATGGCTACACCTTC CSTRDRGTGDGYTF TRBV20-1 TRBD1 once TRBJ1-2
TGTGCTAGTGGTTTGGTACTCGGCGGTACAGATACGCAGTATTTT CASGLVLGGTDTQYF TRBV12-5 - few TRBJ2-3
TGCAGCGTTGAAGGTCTCCCTCTAGCTTCCTACAATGAGCAGTTCTTC CSVEGLPLASYNEQFF TRBV29-1 - few TRBJ2-1
TGCAGCGTGCGGACAGGGGGCGGCTATGGCTACACCTTC CSVRTGGGYGYTF TRBV29-1 TRBD1 - TRBJ1-2
TGCGCCAGCAGCCCCACTAGCGGGGGAGTCTACAATGAGCAGTTCTTC CASSPTSGGVYNEQFF TRBV4-3 TRBD2 few TRBJ2-1
TGTGCCAGCAGTTACGGGGGACAGAATCAGCCCCAGCATTTT CASSYGGQNQPQHF TRBV6-6 TRBD1 few TRBJ1-5
TGCAGTGCCGAGCGGACAGTAGCAACTAATGAAAAACTGTTTTTT CSAERTVATNEKLFF TRBV20-1 - - TRBJ1-4
TGCAGTGCTGGAGTTGCTAGCGGGGAATCCTACAATGAGCAGTTCTTC CSAGVASGESYNEQFF TRBV20-1 TRBD2 few TRBJ2-1
TGTGCCAGCAGTTACTTTCCCCCGGGGGCCGCTTACAATGAGCAGTACTTC CASSYFPPGAAYNEQYF TRBV6-5 - once TRBJ2-5
TGCGCCAGCAGCACGCGACAGGGTGTCTCCTACGAGCAGTACTTC CASSTRQGVSYEQYF TRBV4-3 TRBD1 - TRBJ2-7
TGTGCCAGCAGTTTTGTTATAGGGACAGAGGAATTTGAAGCTAATGAAAAACTGTTTTTT CASSFVIGTEEFEANEKLFF TRBV12-3/TRBV12-4 TRBD1 - TRBJ1-4
TGCAGTGCTAGCGAAACTAGCGGGCCTAACACAGATACGCAGTATTTT CSASETSGPNTDTQYF TRBV20-1 TRBD2 - TRBJ2-3
TGTGCCAGCTCACCCCAGACCACAAACTTCTATGGCTACACCTTC CASSPQTTNFYGYTF TRBV18 - - TRBJ1-2
TGTGCCAGCAGTTACAGGGCAGGGCGGACTGAAGCTTTCTTT CASSYRAGRTEAFF TRBV6-5 - - TRBJ1-1
TGTGCCAGCAGCTTAGATCCGGCCAGATTCGATACGCAGTATTTT CASSLDPARFDTQYF TRBV11-2 - few TRBJ2-3
TGTGCCAGCAGCTTAGCGGGGTCCATGGGGGGTGGCTACACCTTC CASSLAGSMGGGYTF TRBV7-2 - - TRBJ1-2
TGTGCCAGCAGATCTGGACTAGCGGGGGGGCCACTCACAGATACGCAGTATTTT CASRSGLAGGPLTDTQYF TRBV7-2 TRBD2 - TRBJ2-3
TGTGCCAGCAGCGTAGAACAGAACACCGGGGAGCTGTTTTTT CASSVEQNTGELFF TRBV9 - few TRBJ2-2
TGTGCCAGCAGGCAAGATCCGGATACGCAGTATTTT CASRQDPDTQYF TRBV3-1 - - TRBJ2-3
TGTGCCAGCAGTACGGGGGGCTCTAGCACAGATACGCAGTATTTT CASSTGGSSTDTQYF TRBV6-6 - once TRBJ2-3
TGTGCCAGCGCCTATCGGGACAGGGTCTCCGGCTACACCTTC CASAYRDRVSGYTF TRBV18 TRBD1 few TRBJ1-2
TGTGCCAGCAGTTTAGGGGCACTGTACAATGAGCAGTTCTTC CASSLGALYNEQFF TRBV12-3/TRBV12-4 - - TRBJ2-1
TGTGCCAGCAGAAACAGGGGGCGCGAAAAGAATGGCTACACCTTC CASRNRGREKNGYTF TRBV2 TRBD1 many TRBJ1-2
TGCAGTGCTAGAGACGGCGGGGAAAGCACAGATACGCAGTATTTT CSARDGGESTDTQYF TRBV20-1 - few TRBJ2-3
TGCAGTGCTTTACACCCGGACAGACTCTATGGCTACACCTTC CSALHPDRLYGYTF TRBV20-1 - - TRBJ1-2
TGCGCCAGCAGCTTGGCAGTTCCCAACGAGCAGTACTTC CASSLAVPNEQYF TRBV5-1 - - TRBJ2-7
TGCAGTGCTAGAACGCCAGGGGGGGCTTTCTTT CSARTPGGAFF TRBV20-1 TRBD1 - TRBJ1-1
TGCGCCAGCAGCCAAGATTCGGGACTAGACTTCACAGATACGCAGTATTTT CASSQDSGLDFTDTQYF TRBV4-1 TRBD2 - TRBJ2-3
TGTGCCAGCAGCTTAGCGAGACAGGCCCTTGGCTATGGCTACACCTTC CASSLARQALGYGYTF TRBV7-9 - - TRBJ1-2
TGTGCCAGCAGCCAAGAGAGGACTGACAGGAAACAACCCTACAATGAGCAGTTCTTC CASSQERTDRKQPYNEQFF TRBV3-1 - - TRBJ2-1
TGTGCCAGCAGGGGACAGGGAGGGGATGGCTACACCTTC CASRGQGGDGYTF TRBV6-4 TRBD1 few TRBJ1-2
TGCGCCAGCAGCTTCGGGACTACCACCTACGAGCAGTACTTC CASSFGTTTYEQYF TRBV5-1 TRBD2 - TRBJ2-7
TGTGCCAGCAGCCCCCCGTTGGGCAATGAGCAGTACTTC CASSPPLGNEQYF TRBV6-2/TRBV6-3 - - TRBJ2-7
TGCGCCAGCAGCCCCTCCAGGAGGGCTTTGAATGAGCAGTTCTTC CASSPSRRALNEQFF TRBV4-3 - few TRBJ2-1
TGTGCCAGCAGTGAAGCAACAGAGCTAGGCGGCTACACCTTC CASSEATELGGYTF TRBV2 - - TRBJ1-2
TGTGCCAGCAGCCAAGGGGGCAGGAACACTGAAGCTTTCTTT CASSQGGRNTEAFF TRBV4-1 TRBD1 many TRBJ1-1
TGTGCCAGCAGCTTAGGAGCGGGGGCCTTGAACACTGAAGCTTTCTTT CASSLGAGALNTEAFF TRBV11-1 - - TRBJ1-1
TGTGCTAGCAGTCCGGGACGGACGTACCAAGAGACCCAGTACTTC CASSPGRTYQETQYF TRBV7-7 - many TRBJ2-5
TGTGCTAGTGGTCACCGGGACAGACACAACAATGAGCAGTACTTC CASGHRDRHNNEQYF TRBV12-5 TRBD1 - TRBJ2-5
TGTGCCAGCAGTTCGGGGCAGACCTACTCTGGAAACACCATATATTTT CASSSGQTYSGNTIYF TRBV12-3/TRBV12-4 - few TRBJ1-3
TGTGCCAGCAGCCTCCTTGGGGGGCGGCGAATGAGCTCCTACAATGAGCAGTACTTC CASSLLGGRRMSSYNEQYF TRBV3-1 - - TRBJ2-7